A single sample gave rise to the 25 T cell receptor beta chains below, sequenced in a study of blood T cell repertoires in COVID-19. Using immunoSEQ multiplex PCR, the repertoire was profiled, and TCRdb retains in-frame clones only, with some absent. The sample carries 200,000 to 250,000 clones, more than 80% recorded once. The sample consisted of peripheral blood. These receptors were collected from a woman aged 30 to 39 with COVID-19, enrolled during active disease.

The rearrangement joins TRBV5-5 to TRBJ2-5; 7 bases agree with TRBD2. V lost 2 bases to trimming and J lost 0 bases; unmatched junction nucleotides: 4. CDR3 length: 15 residues. Per germline, CDR1 SGHKS and CDR2 YYEKEE (reference sequence). The CDR3 nucleotides are TGTGCCAGCAGCTTCGGGACTACGTACCAAGAGACCCAGTACTTC. This sequence encodes CASSFGTTYQETQYF.

This rearrangement joins TRBV28 to TRBJ1-5; TRBD1 agrees at 11 bases. CDR3 size: 15 residues. V lost 7 bases, J lost 9 bases, and 11 bases stayed unmatched. Germline CDR1 is MDHEN and CDR2 is SYDVKM. The CDR3 protein is CASTPGQGVIRPQHF. Written as DNA, the CDR3 is TGTGCCAGCACCCCGGGACAGGGGGTTATACGGCCCCAGCATTTT. The whole variable domain, remainder taken from reference TRBV28 and TRBJ1-5, is DVKVTQSSRYLVKRTGEKVFLECVQDMDHENMFWYRQDPGLGLRLIYFSYDVKMKEKGDIPEGYSVSREKKERFSLILESASTNQTSMYLCASTPGQGVIRPQHFGDGTRLSIL.

There are many counts of this clone. The chain recombines TRBV28 with TRBJ1-2; 9 bases are a match to TRBD1. Trimming at V came to 6 bases and at J to 5 bases, leaving 7 bases not matched to a gene. Germline CDR1 MDHEN, CDR2 SYDVKM. The CDR3 totals 14 residues. The CDR3 here is CASSAGTGYYGYTF. CDR3 in DNA: TGTGCCAGCAGCGCCGGGACAGGGTATTATGGCTACACCTTC.

The chain has TRBV20-1 and TRBJ1-6, with TRBD1 as a possible D gene (6 bases). CDR1 and CDR2 from the germline V gene are DFQATT and SNEGSKA (reference sequence). The ends were cut back, 3 bases at V and 6 bases at J, with 12 bases in the middle. CDR3 length: 14 amino acids. In DNA, the CDR3 is TGCAGTGCTAGTTCCGGACAGCCTAATTCACCCCTCCACTTT. It is translated as CSASSGQPNSPLHF.

V is TRBV7-8 and J is TRBJ2-5; weak D call: TRBD2 (6 bases). The CDR3 is made up of 15 amino acids. Germline CDR1 SGHVS, CDR2 FQNEAQ. Trimming stripped 8 bases from V and 2 bases from J, with 18 bases between. The CDR3 sequence: CASSRDSRGQETQYF. Here the CDR3 DNA reads TGTGCCAGCTCGCGGGATTCCCGAGGGCAAGAGACCCAGTACTTC.

V is TRBV11-2 and J is TRBJ2-3; 13 bases align to TRBD2. J gave up 3 bases and V 1 base, and 4 bases lay outside the gene matches. This CDR3 has 17 amino acids. Germline V gene data show CDR1 as SGHAT and CDR2 as FQNNGV. Here the CDR3 reads CASSLGTSGRWTDTQYF. The CDR3 bases are TGTGCCAGCAGCTTAGGGACTAGCGGGAGATGGACAGATACGCAGTATTTT.

The CDR3 DNA sequence: TGTGCCAGCAGCTCGGGGGGGACTGGCTCCTACGAGCAGTACTTC. Translated, it gives CASSSGGTGSYEQYF. The chain couples TRBV7-3 to TRBJ2-7; 8 bases fit TRBD2. Germline V gene sequence: CDR1 SGHTA, CDR2 FQGTGA. The CDR3 is made up of 15 amino acids. V was pared by 4 bases and J by 0 bases, with 5 bases of the junction left unmatched.

The gene calls are TRBV3-1 (or the pseudogene TRBV3-2) and TRBJ2-5; 9 positions match TRBD2. This CDR3 contains 15 residues. V lost 6 bases, J lost 0 bases, and 5 bases stayed unmatched. Germline CDR1 is LGHDT and CDR2 is YNNKEL (reference sequence). The DNA for the CDR3 is TGTGCCAGCAGTCTAAGCGGGAGGCACCAAGAGACCCAGTACTTC. This gives the protein CASSLSGRHQETQYF.

The V gene is TRBV29-1, the J gene TRBJ1-3, with 7 nucleotides matching TRBD1. V was pared by 5 bases and J by 1 base, with 5 bases of the junction left unmatched. CDR1 is SQVTM and CDR2 is ANQGSEA in the germline V gene. This CDR3 has 14 amino acids. The CDR3 sequence is CSVSKGASGNTIYF. CDR3 coding DNA: TGCAGCGTTTCTAAGGGGGCGTCTGGAAACACCATATATTTT.

The rearrangement links TRBV5-5 to TRBJ2-7; 7 positions agree with TRBD2. Germline V CDR1 and CDR2: SGHKS, YYEKEE (reference sequence). CDR3 length: 15 residues. V gave up 3 bases and J gave up 1 base; unmatched junction bases: 7. CDR3 region: CASSSAGTLSYEQYF. As DNA, the CDR3 is TGTGCCAGCAGCTCAGCGGGGACCTTATCCTACGAGCAGTACTTC.

This clone was detected once. The chain carries TRBV28 and TRBJ1-3; D may be TRBD1 (6 bases). V was shortened by 6 bases and J by 0 bases, with 15 bases between the two germline ends. Germline CDR1 MDHEN, CDR2 SYDVKM. CDR3 length: 16 residues. CDR3 coding DNA: TGTGCCAGCAGGGGGGCGGTGGGGTACTCTGGAAACACCATATATTTT. It codes for CASRGAVGYSGNTIYF.

The rearrangement uses TRBV28 and TRBJ2-2, with TRBD1 identical over 7 bases. The V segment lost 4 bases and the J segment 7 bases; nucleotides outside the gene matches: 6. The V gene's germline CDR1 is MDHEN and CDR2 SYDVKM. This CDR3 region has 14 residues. CDR3: CASSSTGSGGELFF. The CDR3, as DNA: TGTGCCAGCAGTTCGACAGGGTCCGGCGGGGAGCTGTTTTTT.

The DNA of the CDR3 is TGTGCCAGCAGTTTGTCTGACTACTACGAGCAGTACTTC. Protein: CASSLSDYYEQYF. The V and J genes are TRBV25-1 and TRBJ2-7; D might be TRBD2 (5 bases). CDR1 MGHDK and CDR2 SYGVNS come from the germline V gene. The CDR3 length is 13 residues. V was cut by 5 bases and J by 3 bases, with 11 bases left in between.

The J gene is TRBJ1-2, the V gene TRBV28, with D unclear. V dropped 4 bases and J dropped 8 bases, with 20 bases sitting between them. The CDR3 loop spans 15 amino acids. The V gene's germline CDR1 is MDHEN and CDR2 SYDVKM. The CDR3 DNA is TGTGCCAGCAGTTCCTCTGGGTGGGGAGGGCAGGGCTACACCTTC. Amino acids: CASSSSGWGGQGYTF.

V gene TRBV28 combines with J gene TRBJ1-1; the D gene is possibly TRBD1 (5 bases). Germline-derived CDR1 and CDR2 are MDHEN and SYDVKM. The CDR3 is 13 residues long. Trimming took off 5 bases at V and 0 bases at J, with 7 bases between the two ends. CDR3 amino acids: CASSLQVNTEAFF. CDR3 in DNA: TGTGCCAGCAGTCTACAGGTGAACACTGAAGCTTTCTTT.

DNA of the CDR3: TGTGCCACCAGCGCGGGACAGAATAGCAATCAGCCCCAGCATTTT. It is translated as CATSAGQNSNQPQHF. The J gene is TRBJ1-5, the V gene TRBV19; 7 nucleotides match TRBD1. In germline, CDR1 is LNHDA, CDR2 SQIVND (reference sequence). This CDR3 contains 15 residues. With V trimmed by 10 bases and J by 0 bases, 9 bases remained unmatched.

V is TRBV5-4 and J is TRBJ2-2; D is perhaps TRBD2 (6 bases). V lost 3 bases and J 5 bases, leaving 8 bases between the germline ends. Germline values: CDR1 SGHNT, CDR2 YYREEE (reference sequence). The CDR3 has 13 residues. The DNA for the CDR3 is TGTGCCAGCAGCTGGGGACTTACCGGGGAGCTGTTTTTT. Translated: CASSWGLTGELFF.

This sequence joins TRBV28 and TRBJ1-2; D perhaps matches TRBD1 (5 bases). Trimming shortened V by 4 bases and J by 4 bases, and 19 bases separated the two germline ends. The CDR3 length is 16 residues. Germline V gene sequence: CDR1 MDHEN, CDR2 SYDVKM. The CDR3 DNA follows: TGTGCCAGCAGTTCCGCCTCCGACAGCACCGCCTATGGCTACACCTTC. Amino acid sequence: CASSSASDSTAYGYTF.

The chain links TRBV2 to TRBJ2-5; D may be TRBD1 (5 bases). This CDR3 has 14 residues. Germline CDR1 and CDR2: SNHLY and FYNNEI. Trimming removed 4 bases from V and 1 base from J, with 10 bases in between. CDR3 protein: CASSGVTVQETQYF. CDR3 coding DNA: TGTGCCAGCAGTGGGGTGACAGTCCAAGAGACCCAGTACTTC.

The gene calls are TRBV7-2 and TRBJ2-1; 11 bases agree with TRBD2. Germline V gives CDR1 SGHTA, CDR2 FQGNSA. This CDR3 region has 19 residues. The ends lost 1 base at V and 6 bases at J; junction bases unmatched: 14. The CDR3 DNA follows: TGTGCCAGCAGCTTAGACTTCGGGGCTAGCGGGGGGCCGGGCAATGAGCAGTTCTTC. Residues: CASSLDFGASGGPGNEQFF. Based on the CDR3 plus reference TRBV7-2 and TRBJ2-1, the full variable domain is GAGVSQSPSNKVTEKGKDVELRCDPISGHTALYWYRQSLGQGLEFLIYFQGNSAPDKSGLPSDRFSAERTGGSVSTLTIQRTQQEDSAVYLCASSLDFGASGGPGNEQFFGPGTRLTVL.

This clone was detected once. This sequence joins TRBV12-3 or TRBV12-4 and TRBJ1-1, with 9 bases aligning to TRBD1. This CDR3 is built from 13 residues. The J segment lost 6 bases and the V segment lost 6 bases, leaving 5 bases of the junction unmatched. CDR3 protein: CASSQTGGAEAFF. The CDR3 coding sequence is TGTGCCAGCAGCCAAACAGGGGGCGCTGAAGCTTTCTTT.

This chain joins TRBV28 and TRBJ1-5; D may be TRBD1 (5 bases). The CDR3 length is 16 residues. CDR1 MDHEN and CDR2 SYDVKM come from the germline V gene. Trimming left V 3 bases short and J 4 bases short, with 16 bases between. The CDR3 protein is CASSLSGTGGNQPQHF. CDR3 nucleotide sequence: TGTGCCAGCAGTTTGAGCGGGACGGGGGGAAATCAGCCCCAGCATTTT.

The V and J genes are TRBV18 and TRBJ2-7; 9 nucleotides agree with TRBD1. CDR1 is KGHSH, CDR2 LQKENI, per germline. The V and J ends lost 3 bases and 3 bases, in that order; junction bases with no gene match: 3. The CDR3 spans 14 residues. This chain's CDR3 is CASSPNRGLYEQYF. DNA for the CDR3: TGTGCCAGCTCACCCAACAGGGGGCTCTACGAGCAGTACTTC.

V is TRBV5-5 and J is TRBJ2-1; D unclear. The V and J ends lost 0 bases and 0 bases respectively, with 13 bases between them. The germline CDR1 and CDR2 sequences are SGHKS and YYEKEE (reference sequence). The CDR3 loop spans 17 amino acids. The CDR3 bases are TGTGCCAGCAGCTTGGACCCCCGCGGTAACTCCTACAATGAGCAGTTCTTC. Translated, it gives CASSLDPRGNSYNEQFF.

The chain recombines TRBV19 with TRBJ1-6, with 10 nucleotides matching TRBD1. CDR3 length: 17 amino acids. Losses at the gene ends were 5 bases for V and 8 bases for J; bases not matched to a gene: 12. Germline CDR1 and CDR2: LNHDA and SQIVND (reference sequence). The CDR3 loop is CASSAGTGVVGDSPLHF. In nucleotides, the CDR3 is TGTGCCAGTAGTGCCGGGACAGGGGTAGTTGGTGATTCACCCCTCCACTTT. The whole variable domain, remainder taken from reference TRBV19 and TRBJ1-6, is DGGITQSPKYLFRKEGQNVTLSCEQNLNHDAMYWYRQDPGQGLRLIYYSQIVNDFQKGDIAEGYSVSREKKESFPLTVTSAQKNPTAFYLCASSAGTGVVGDSPLHFGNGTRLTVT.